The 27 T cell receptor beta chains below were found in one sample sequenced in a study of T cell responses to AZD1222 COVID-19 vaccine. The assay was immunoSEQ multiplex PCR, and TCRdb's table has in-frame clones only and misses some. The sample shows about 120,000 clones, 75% to 90% of them seen only once. Sequenced here: peripheral blood, sampled on day 0 of MenACWY control vaccination. The source is an adult in good health.

The chain recombines TRBV5-6 with TRBJ2-1, with TRBD2 as a possible D gene (5 bases). Trimming stripped 0 bases from V and 8 bases from J, with 18 bases between. Looked up from germline, CDR1 is SGHDT and CDR2 is YYEEEE. This CDR3 is 16 amino acids long. In DNA, the CDR3 is TGTGCCAGCAGCTTGGCCGCTAAGGCTAGCTCCGATGAGCAGTTCTTC. Encoded protein: CASSLAAKASSDEQFF.

The chain links TRBV27 to TRBJ2-7; the D call may be TRBD1 or TRBD2 (6 bases each). Per germline, CDR1 MNHEY and CDR2 SMNVEV (reference sequence). Trimming took off 7 bases at V and 4 bases at J, with 14 bases between the two ends. The CDR3 is made up of 13 amino acids. This CDR3 is CASTRLGGYEQYF. DNA for the CDR3: TGTGCCAGCACCCGATTAGGGGGGTACGAGCAGTACTTC.

This clone appeared a single time. The chain uses TRBV5-6 and TRBJ2-7, with a tentative D call TRBD1 (5 bases). The CDR3 sequence is 17 residues long. V was pared by 2 bases and J by 4 bases, with 22 bases between. Germline V gene sequence: CDR1 SGHDT, CDR2 YYEEEE. The CDR3 DNA follows: TGTGCCAGCAGCTTTGGCTTTATTCAATGGGGCCTTTACGAGCAGTACTTC. It yields the protein CASSFGFIQWGLYEQYF.

V gene TRBV5-6 combines with J gene TRBJ2-7, with D hard to call. This CDR3 is 12 amino acids long. V was trimmed by 2 bases and J by 0 bases, leaving 3 bases between them. Looked up from germline, CDR1 is SGHDT and CDR2 is YYEEEE. The CDR3 here is CASSFISYEQYF. CDR3 bases: TGTGCCAGCAGCTTCATCTCCTACGAGCAGTACTTC.

The chain carries TRBV24-1 and TRBJ2-1; 11 nucleotides match TRBD2. This CDR3 is 17 amino acids long. The trim removed 3 bases at V and 4 bases at J, leaving 7 bases unmatched. Germline loops: CDR1 KGHDR, CDR2 SFDVKD. This CDR3 reads CATSDPTGTSGYNEQFF. The CDR3 DNA is TGTGCCACCAGTGATCCGACCGGGACTAGCGGATACAATGAGCAGTTCTTC.

The chain has TRBV20-1 and TRBJ2-1; 9 bases are a match to TRBD2. CDR1 and CDR2 (germline): DFQATT, SNEGSKA (reference sequence). The CDR3 runs 14 residues. With 3 bases clipped from V and 2 bases from J, the junction kept 2 bases outside the gene matches. Here the CDR3 reads CSASLAGTYNEQFF. The CDR3 nucleotides read TGCAGTGCTAGTCTAGCGGGGACCTACAATGAGCAGTTCTTC.

The chain joins TRBV6-5 to TRBJ1-2, with D perhaps TRBD1 (5 bases). The germline gives CDR1 MNHEY, CDR2 SVGAGI. Trimming pared 7 bases from V and 4 bases from J, leaving 10 bases between. The CDR3 has 12 residues. The DNA of the CDR3 is TGTGCCAGCACCGGACACAGCTATGGCTACACCTTC. It is translated as CASTGHSYGYTF.

This sequence joins TRBV2 and TRBJ1-5, with 7 positions matching TRBD1. The CDR3 consists of 13 residues. V was clipped by 6 bases and J by 2 bases; unmatched bases: 1. The V gene's germline CDR1 is SNHLY and CDR2 FYNNEI. This CDR3 is CASRQGGNQPQHF. For the CDR3, the DNA is TGTGCCAGCAGGCAGGGGGGCAATCAGCCCCAGCATTTT.

V is TRBV30 and J is TRBJ1-6; D uncertain. The CDR3 contains 12 residues. CDR1 is GTSNPN and CDR2 is SVGIG in the germline V gene (reference sequence). Trimming took 2 bases from V and 7 from J, leaving 6 bases between them. In DNA, the CDR3 is TGTGCCTGGAGTCGCGGGAATTCACCCCTCCACTTT. This codes for CAWSRGNSPLHF. The whole variable domain, filled in from reference TRBV30 and TRBJ1-6, reads SQTIHQWPATLVQPVGSPLSLECTVEGTSNPNLYWYRQAAGRGLQLLFYSVGIGQISSEVPQNLSASRPQDRQFILSSKKLLLSDSGFYLCAWSRGNSPLHFGNGTRLTVT.

This chain links TRBV18 with TRBJ1-1; D ambiguous. Germline V lookup: CDR1 KGHSH, CDR2 LQKENI. V was pared by 6 bases and J by 1 base, with 9 bases between. The CDR3 has 13 amino acids. The chain's CDR3 is CASSPRQNTEAFF. DNA for the CDR3: TGTGCCAGCTCGCCTAGACAGAACACTGAAGCTTTCTTT.

V and J are TRBV5-1 and TRBJ1-2, with TRBD1 as a possible D gene (5 bases). Per the germline V gene, CDR1 is SGHRS and CDR2 is YFSETQ. V dropped 1 base and J dropped 4 bases, with 5 bases sitting between them. The CDR3 runs to 12 residues. The CDR3 DNA follows: TGCGCCAGCAGCTTGAGGGGCTATGGCTACACCTTC. Amino acid sequence: CASSLRGYGYTF.

CDR3 region: CAWGTTGGYTF. The CDR3 DNA follows: TGTGCCTGGGGTACGACAGGCGGCTACACCTTC. V usage is TRBV30 and J usage is TRBJ1-2, with a possible D match to TRBD1 (6 bases). From germline, CDR1 is GTSNPN and CDR2 SVGIG (reference sequence). This CDR3 region has 11 residues. V was trimmed by 5 bases and J by 8 bases, leaving 12 bases between them.

The table lists this clone with a few counts. The rearrangement uses TRBV7-6 and TRBJ1-5, with TRBD1 identical over 11 bases. Germline trimming cut 5 bases from V and 6 bases from J; bases unmatched to any gene: 6. This CDR3 has 15 residues. The germline V gene has CDR1 SGHVS and CDR2 FNYEAQ. CDR3 residues: CASSPGQGAGQPQHF. CDR3 coding DNA: TGTGCCAGCAGCCCAGGACAGGGGGCCGGTCAGCCCCAGCATTTT.

This clone is a singleton in its sample. A junction boundary mismatches the germline segment, possibly from a read error. The chain links TRBV11-2 to TRBJ2-5; 9 nucleotides line up with TRBD1. The CDR3 is made up of 15 amino acids. Germline CDR1 and CDR2: SGHAT and FQNNGV. CDR3 bases: TGTGCCAGCAGCTTAGATGGGGACAGGGAAGAAACCCAGTACTTC. Protein: CASSLDGDREETQYF.

The gene calls are TRBV3-1 (or the pseudogene TRBV3-2) and TRBJ2-7; 9 bases align to TRBD1. V lost 4 bases and J lost 7; bases outside the gene matches: 5. Germline-derived CDR1 and CDR2 are LGHDT and YNNKEL (reference sequence). The CDR3 length is 13 residues. The CDR3 loop reads CASSLDRGGEQYF. CDR3 nucleotide sequence: TGTGCCAGCAGCCTCGACAGGGGGGGAGAGCAGTACTTC.

The chain combines TRBV24-1 with TRBJ2-2; D unresolved. CDR3 length: 15 residues. The germline V and J ends were trimmed by 9 bases and 3 bases, with 16 bases remaining between them. Per the germline V gene, CDR1 is KGHDR and CDR2 is SFDVKD. CDR3 coding DNA: TGTGCCACCCAGGTTGGAAGGAGCCACACCGGGGAGCTGTTTTTT. The encoded protein is CATQVGRSHTGELFF.

The gene calls are TRBV7-6 and TRBJ1-1; no reliable D call. V was clipped by 5 bases and J by 1 base, with 8 bases between them. Per the germline V gene, CDR1 is SGHVS and CDR2 is FNYEAQ. CDR3 size: 13 residues. The CDR3: CASSQLRNTEAFF. The CDR3 coding sequence is TGTGCCAGCAGCCAACTGAGGAACACTGAAGCTTTCTTT. Supplemented by reference TRBV7-6 and TRBJ1-1, the full variable domain reads GAGVSQSPRYKVTKRGQDVALRCDPISGHVSLYWYRQALGQGPEFLTYFNYEAQQDKSGLPNDRFSAERPEGSISTLTIQRTEQRDSAMYRCASSQLRNTEAFFGQGTRLTVV.

J is TRBJ2-7 and V is TRBV29-1; a possible D gene is TRBD2 (5 bases). The CDR3 extends over 16 amino acids. Looked up from germline, CDR1 is SQVTM and CDR2 is ANQGSEA. V lost 6 bases to trimming and J lost 1 base, with 22 bases between them. CDR3 region: CSVSLVPGTLSYEQYF. The CDR3 region has the DNA TGCAGCGTCTCCTTGGTCCCGGGAACTCTATCCTACGAGCAGTACTTC.

The chain is built from TRBV2 and TRBJ2-1, with 8 bases lining up with TRBD2. Germline CDR1 is SNHLY and CDR2 is FYNNEI. V lost 6 bases, J lost 6 bases, and 10 bases stayed unmatched. The CDR3 consists of 15 residues. CDR3 coding DNA: TGTGCCAGCAGACAACTAGCGGCAGTGGGCAATGAGCAGTTCTTC. Translating it yields CASRQLAAVGNEQFF.

V is TRBV19 and J is TRBJ1-2, with D tentatively TRBD1 (5 bases). Per germline, CDR1 LNHDA and CDR2 SQIVND (reference sequence). There are 14 residues in the CDR3. Trimming removed 7 bases from V and 0 bases from J, with 12 bases in between. The CDR3 DNA is TGTGCCAGTACTCTGACAGCTACTAACTATGGCTACACCTTC. It is translated as CASTLTATNYGYTF.

V gene TRBV6-2 or TRBV6-3 combines with J gene TRBJ2-5; 7 positions agree with TRBD1. After removal of 7 bases from V and 5 bases from J, the junction contained 10 bases not matched to a gene. In germline, CDR1 is MNHEY, CDR2 SVGEGT. This CDR3 contains 14 residues. The CDR3 bases are TGTGCCAGCAACCCCAGGGGGAATCATGAGACCCAGTACTTC. This sequence encodes CASNPRGNHETQYF.

The chain recombines TRBV7-8 with TRBJ2-2, with 8 bases fitting TRBD1. Germline-derived CDR1 and CDR2 are SGHVS and FQNEAQ. Unmatched junction bases numbered 6, after V lost 5 bases and J lost 4 bases. The CDR3 spans 15 residues. The CDR3 DNA sequence: TGTGCCAGCAGCGACAGAACAGGGGGCACCGGGGAGCTGTTTTTT. Protein: CASSDRTGGTGELFF.

The rearrangement uses TRBV11-1 and TRBJ2-2, with 8 bases identical to TRBD2. CDR1 SGHAT and CDR2 FQDESV come from the germline V gene (reference sequence). This CDR3 has 16 residues. The trim removed 3 bases at V and 6 bases at J, leaving 9 bases unmatched. CDR3 bases: TGTGCCAGCAGCTTGGGGAGCGGGAGCGTCCCCGGGGAGCTGTTTTTT. It is translated as CASSLGSGSVPGELFF.

The rearrangement uses TRBV28 and TRBJ2-7, with 9 bases that match TRBD1. The CDR3 totals 14 residues. Germline V gene sequence: CDR1 MDHEN, CDR2 SYDVKM. The V gene end was trimmed by 3 bases and the J gene end by 6 bases; junction bases not matched to a gene: 6. The CDR3 reads CASSLRDRVAEQYF. Here the CDR3 DNA reads TGTGCCAGCAGTTTGCGGGACAGGGTAGCCGAGCAGTACTTC. Full variable domain (outside the CDR3, taken from reference TRBV28 and TRBJ2-7): DVKVTQSSRYLVKRTGEKVFLECVQDMDHENMFWYRQDPGLGLRLIYFSYDVKMKEKGDIPEGYSVSREKKERFSLILESASTNQTSMYLCASSLRDRVAEQYFGPGTRLTVT.

CDR3 sequence (DNA): TGTGCCAGCAGCGTAGACGGACAAGCCTACGAGCAGTACTTC. Encoded protein: CASSVDGQAYEQYF. The gene calls are TRBV9 and TRBJ2-7; D may be TRBD1 (5 bases). Trimming stripped 0 bases from V and 2 bases from J, with 9 bases between. The CDR3 sequence is 14 residues long. Germline CDR1 SGDLS, CDR2 YYNGEE.

This clone was seen just once. The chain recombines TRBV5-1 with TRBJ2-3; D is possibly TRBD1 (5 bases). V was pared by 0 bases and J by 1 base, with 9 bases between. Looked up from germline, CDR1 is SGHRS and CDR2 is YFSETQ. The CDR3 length is 15 residues. In DNA form, the CDR3 reads TGCGCCAGCAGCTTGGAGGGCAGGGGCACAGATACGCAGTATTTT. Amino acid sequence: CASSLEGRGTDTQYF. Together with reference TRBV5-1 and TRBJ2-3, the CDR3 gives the full variable domain: KAGVTQTPRYLIKTRGQQVTLSCSPISGHRSVSWYQQTPGQGLQFLFEYFSETQRNKGNFPGRFSGRQFSNSRSEMNVSTLELGDSALYLCASSLEGRGTDTQYFGPGTRLTVL.

The chain's CDR3 is CASSPQLGSFAEAFF. CDR3 nucleotide sequence: TGTGCCAGCAGCCCCCAACTGGGATCTTTCGCTGAAGCTTTCTTT. This rearrangement joins TRBV7-3 to TRBJ1-1; D unresolved. This CDR3 has 15 residues. V lost 5 bases to trimming and J lost 6 bases, with 19 bases between them. The germline V gene has CDR1 SGHTA and CDR2 FQGTGA.